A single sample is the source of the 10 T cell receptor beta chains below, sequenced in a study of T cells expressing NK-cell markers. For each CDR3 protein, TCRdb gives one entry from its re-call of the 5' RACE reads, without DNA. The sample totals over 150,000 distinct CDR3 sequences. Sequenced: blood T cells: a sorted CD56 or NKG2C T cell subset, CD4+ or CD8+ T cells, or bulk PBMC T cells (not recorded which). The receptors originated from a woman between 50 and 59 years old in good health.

This CDR3 reads CASSFSRDTQYF. The V and J genes are TRBV12-3 or TRBV12-4 and TRBJ2-3; absent DNA, TCRdb's TRBD1 call cannot be checked. The CDR3 has 12 residues.

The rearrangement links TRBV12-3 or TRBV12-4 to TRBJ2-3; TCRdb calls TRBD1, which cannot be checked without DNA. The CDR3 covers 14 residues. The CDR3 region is CASSLVSGPDTQYF.

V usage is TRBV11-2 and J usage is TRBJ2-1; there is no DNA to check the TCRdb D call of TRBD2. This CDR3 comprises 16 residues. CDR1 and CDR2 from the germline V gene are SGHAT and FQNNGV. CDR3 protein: CASSLDKAGSYNEQFF.

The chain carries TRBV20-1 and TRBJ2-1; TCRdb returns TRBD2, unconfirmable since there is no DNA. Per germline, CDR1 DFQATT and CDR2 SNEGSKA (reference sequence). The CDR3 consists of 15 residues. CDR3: CSAPSGPLTYNEQFF.

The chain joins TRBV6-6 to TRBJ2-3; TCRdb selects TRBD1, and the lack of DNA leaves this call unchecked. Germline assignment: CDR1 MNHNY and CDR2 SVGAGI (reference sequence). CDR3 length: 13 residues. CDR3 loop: CASSKGRADTQYF.

The CDR3 sequence: CASSLWDRVRGTGELFF. This chain connects TRBV7-9 to TRBJ2-2; the D gene TCRdb calls, TRBD1, cannot be checked with no DNA. Looked up from germline, CDR1 is SEHNR and CDR2 is FQNEAQ (reference sequence). This CDR3 has 17 amino acids.

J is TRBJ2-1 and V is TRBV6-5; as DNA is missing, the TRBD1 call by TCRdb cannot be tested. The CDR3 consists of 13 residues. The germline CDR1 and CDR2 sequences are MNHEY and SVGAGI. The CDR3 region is CASSPHGIAERFF.

The CDR3 is CASSHTYYNEQFF. The chain carries TRBV27 and TRBJ2-1. Germline assignment: CDR1 MNHEY and CDR2 SMNVEV (reference sequence). The CDR3 totals 13 residues.

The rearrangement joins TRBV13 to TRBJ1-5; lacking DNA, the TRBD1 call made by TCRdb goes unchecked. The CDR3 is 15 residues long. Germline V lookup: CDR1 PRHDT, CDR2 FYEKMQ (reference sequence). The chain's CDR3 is CASSLGGGRDQPQHF.

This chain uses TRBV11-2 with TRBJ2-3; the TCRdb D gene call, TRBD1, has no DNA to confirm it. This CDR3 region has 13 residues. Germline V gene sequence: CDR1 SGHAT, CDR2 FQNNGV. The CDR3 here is CASSPGLADTQYF.